This entry describes one TCR beta chain. The CDR3 is made up of 13 amino acids. The germline V gene has CDR1 SGHRS and CDR2 YFSETQ. The V end lost 4 bases, the J end lost 2 bases, and 9 bases lay between the germline ends. This table comes from immunoSEQ multiplex PCR, and its TCRdb copy is limited to in-frame clones, with some not included. The sample records 30,000 to 45,000 clones, about 73% being singletons. These data originate in a study of immune evolution from preneoplasia to lung adenocarcinoma. The source material was FFPE invasive lung adenocarcinoma tissue. This rearrangement joins TRBV5-1 to TRBJ1-2; D perhaps matches TRBD1 (5 bases). This receptor was identified in a person aged 60 to 70 with lung adenocarcinoma. CDR3 in amino acids: CASSKTVNYGYTF. In DNA form, the CDR3 reads TGCGCCAGCAGCAAGACAGTGAACTATGGCTACACCTTC.